Each of the 10 T cell receptor beta chains below was sequenced from the same sample in a study of cytomegalovirus exposure and HLA in healthy donors. PCR amplification relied on 60 Vbeta primers (plus 13 Jbeta primers). Assay: immunoSEQ multiplex PCR; the TCRdb copy retains only in-frame clones and omits some. The sample lists 150,000 to 250,000 clones, roughly four fifths occurring once. Material for sequencing was PBMCs. These TCRs come from a man aged 30 to 39 in good health and CMV-seronegative.

This chain joins TRBV19 and TRBJ1-2, with 10 nucleotides matching TRBD1. This CDR3 region has 16 residues. Germline CDR1 reads LNHDA; CDR2 reads SQIVND (reference sequence). J was trimmed by 7 bases and V by 7 bases; bases with no gene match: 15. The CDR3 DNA sequence: TGTGCCAGTAAGTTCAATCCGGGACAGGGGAACGGTGGCTACACCTTC. It encodes CASKFNPGQGNGGYTF.

The CDR3 DNA is TGTGCCACCAGCAGAGATGGAACAGGGAAGACTGGAAACACCATATATTTT. As protein: CATSRDGTGKTGNTIYF. J is TRBJ1-3 and V is TRBV15, with TRBD1 as a possible D gene (6 bases). The CDR3 contains 17 residues. The germline gives CDR1 LNHNV, CDR2 YYDKDF (reference sequence). Trimming removed 0 bases at V and 2 bases at J, with 14 bases between.

The chain carries TRBV29-1 and TRBJ2-3; tentative D call: TRBD2 (6 bases). The CDR3 is made up of 13 amino acids. V shed 2 bases and J shed 7 bases, with 13 bases lying between them. From germline, CDR1 is SQVTM and CDR2 ANQGSEA. The CDR3 spells CSVESGSTNTQYF. In DNA, the CDR3 is TGCAGCGTTGAATCCGGGAGTACTAATACGCAGTATTTT.

The rearrangement links TRBV7-2 to TRBJ1-5, with 7 positions matching TRBD1. This CDR3 is 12 amino acids long. Germline V CDR1 and CDR2: SGHTA, FQGNSA. J lost 12 bases, V lost 4 bases, and 6 bases had no gene match. CDR3 coding DNA: TGTGCCAGCAGCTCCCGCGGGACAGTCCAGCATTTT. It codes for CASSSRGTVQHF.

V is TRBV5-4 and J is TRBJ2-5; D not certain. V shed 0 bases and J shed 4 bases, with 4 bases lying between them. CDR1 is SGHNT and CDR2 is YYREEE in the germline V gene (reference sequence). CDR3 length equals 12 residues. DNA for the CDR3: TGTGCCAGCAGCTTGGCCTTAGAGACCCAGTACTTC. Protein sequence: CASSLALETQYF. The whole variable domain, filled in from reference TRBV5-4 and TRBJ2-5, reads ETGVTQSPTHLIKTRGQQVTLRCSSQSGHNTVSWYQQALGQGPQFIFQYYREEENGRGNFPPRFSGLQFPNYSSELNVNALELDDSALYLCASSLALETQYFGPGTRLLVL.

The chain carries TRBV2 and TRBJ2-7; 13 bases fit TRBD2. Germline assignment: CDR1 SNHLY and CDR2 FYNNEI. V lost 5 bases to trimming and J lost 6 bases; unmatched junction nucleotides: 4. The CDR3 is 14 residues long. Written as DNA, the CDR3 is TGTGCCAGCAGTCTACTAGCGGGAGGGGCCGAGCAGTACTTC. This gives the protein CASSLLAGGAEQYF.

V is TRBV5-1 and J is TRBJ1-4; D gene unclear. V was pared by 0 bases and J by 6 bases, with 3 bases between. CDR3 length equals 12 residues. Germline assignment: CDR1 SGHRS and CDR2 YFSETQ. The CDR3 sequence: CASSLADEKLFF. The CDR3 coding sequence is TGCGCCAGCAGCTTGGCCGATGAAAAACTGTTTTTT.

The rearrangement links TRBV6-1 to TRBJ2-1; 8 bases line up with TRBD2. Germline lookup yields CDR1 MNHNS and CDR2 SASEGT. The length of the CDR3 is 13 residues. Trimming cost V 8 bases and J 10 bases; bases outside gene matches: 10. DNA for the CDR3: TGTGCCAGCTGGCTGGCGAGCGGGAGAGAGCAGTTCTTC. Its protein product is CASWLASGREQFF.

The chain carries TRBV7-3 and TRBJ2-1; D ambiguous. V lost 5 bases and J lost 8, with 22 bases in between. Germline V lookup: CDR1 SGHTA, CDR2 FQGTGA. The CDR3 runs 16 residues. The CDR3 coding sequence is TGTGCCAGCAGCCGAATCTTAACGGCGACATTCGATGAGCAGTTCTTC. This translates into CASSRILTATFDEQFF.

The chain uses TRBV2 and TRBJ1-5; TRBD1 matches 7 bases. Germline V gene lookup returns CDR1 SNHLY and CDR2 FYNNEI. Trimming cost V 4 bases and J 4 bases; bases outside gene matches: 4. The CDR3 extends over 14 amino acids. The CDR3 DNA sequence: TGTGCCAGCAGTGGGGACAGCGGAAATCAGCCCCAGCATTTT. Translation gives CASSGDSGNQPQHF. The whole variable domain, remainder taken from reference TRBV2 and TRBJ1-5, is EPEVTQTPSHQVTQMGQEVILRCVPISNHLYFYWYRQILGQKVEFLVSFYNNEISEKSEIFDDQFSVERPDGSNFTLKIRSTKLEDSAMYFCASSGDSGNQPQHFGDGTRLSIL.